These 10 T cell receptor beta chains share one sample of origin, sequenced in a study of blood T cell repertoires in COVID-19. Libraries were prepared by immunoSEQ multiplex PCR; TCRdb keeps only in-frame clonotypes and omits some of them. The repertoire includes about 250,000 clones, 80% to 90% of them detected once, and approximately 4% sits in the top ten. Sample: PBMCs or T cells enriched from blood (not recorded which). These receptors were collected from a woman aged 25-40 years who had recovered from COVID-19.

This clone was picked up one time. The chain uses TRBV6-2 or TRBV6-3 and TRBJ2-7; TRBD1 is a possible D gene (6 bases). Per the germline V gene, CDR1 is MNHEY and CDR2 is SVGEGT. V dropped 4 bases and J dropped 2 bases, with 15 bases sitting between them. CDR3 length: 15 residues. In DNA, the CDR3 is TGTGCCAGCAGTTTAGGGACACGGACTCCCTACGAGCAGTACTTC. Encoded protein: CASSLGTRTPYEQYF.

The chain joins TRBV13 to TRBJ1-5; D unresolved. V dropped 4 bases and J dropped 1 base, with 11 bases sitting between them. Germline-derived CDR1 and CDR2 are PRHDT and FYEKMQ (reference sequence). This CDR3 has 15 amino acids. CDR3 residues: CASSYGRGSNQPQHF. In DNA form, the CDR3 reads TGTGCCAGCAGCTATGGACGGGGAAGCAATCAGCCCCAGCATTTT.

The chain couples TRBV9 to TRBJ2-5; 10 nucleotides align to TRBD2. The CDR3 has 16 residues. Germline CDR1 and CDR2: SGDLS and YYNGEE. V lost 4 bases to trimming and J lost 1 base; unmatched junction nucleotides: 7. The CDR3 loop reads CASSLGLAALQETQYF. CDR3 sequence (DNA): TGTGCCAGCAGCTTAGGACTAGCGGCCCTCCAAGAGACCCAGTACTTC.

This sequence joins TRBV28 and TRBJ1-2; 7 bases fit TRBD1. The V gene's germline CDR1 is MDHEN and CDR2 SYDVKM. The CDR3 length is 12 residues. J gave up 8 bases and V 3 bases, and 3 bases lay outside the gene matches. The DNA for the CDR3 is TGTGCCAGCAGTTTCCAACAGGGGGGCTACACCTTC. Its translation is CASSFQQGGYTF.

The chain uses TRBV27 and TRBJ2-3; TRBD2 aligns across 7 bases. With V trimmed by 3 bases and J by 3 bases, 3 bases remained unmatched. There are 14 residues in the CDR3. The germline gives CDR1 MNHEY, CDR2 SMNVEV (reference sequence). CDR3 sequence: CASSLRGGTDTQYF. The CDR3 DNA reads as TGTGCCAGCAGTTTGCGCGGGGGAACAGATACGCAGTATTTT.

This chain uses TRBV5-1 with TRBJ2-7; 8 bases map to TRBD2. This CDR3 spans 16 amino acids. V lost 4 bases and J lost 5; bases outside the gene matches: 14. Per the germline V gene, CDR1 is SGHRS and CDR2 is YFSETQ. The CDR3 spells CASSPRGSGRVDEQYF. The CDR3 coding sequence is TGCGCCAGCAGCCCTCGGGGGAGCGGGAGAGTTGACGAGCAGTACTTC.

The rearrangement joins TRBV27 to TRBJ1-2; the D gene is possibly TRBD1 (6 bases). Germline V gene lookup returns CDR1 MNHEY and CDR2 SMNVEV (reference sequence). Between the trimmed V and J ends, which lost 9 bases and 6 bases, there was a span of 23 bases. The CDR3 has 15 amino acids. The CDR3 is CASSLLGGSVDGYTF. CDR3 bases: TGTGCCAGTAGTCTACTTGGGGGCAGTGTCGATGGCTACACCTTC.

The chain combines TRBV28 with TRBJ1-2; TRBD1 agrees at 12 bases. CDR3 size: 19 residues. Per germline, CDR1 MDHEN and CDR2 SYDVKM. The J segment lost 5 bases and the V segment lost 6 bases, leaving 19 bases of the junction unmatched. The CDR3 DNA is TGTGCCAGCAGCACCGAACCATCACCCGGGACAGGGGGCCTGTATGGCTACACCTTC. Translation: CASSTEPSPGTGGLYGYTF.

V is TRBV21-1 and J is TRBJ1-5. TRBV21-1 is labeled a pseudogene. The CDR3 consists of 15 residues. CDR3 DNA sequence: TGTGCCAGCTTTTCGCGGGAGTTTTCGGATCAGCCCCAGCATTTT. Protein product: CASFSREFSDQPQHF.

This chain uses TRBV2 with TRBJ2-1, with 7 nucleotides matching TRBD1. The V gene's germline CDR1 is SNHLY and CDR2 FYNNEI. V lost 7 bases and J lost 6; bases outside the gene matches: 12. The CDR3 spans 15 residues. The CDR3 spells CASNRGGISPNEQFF. CDR3 bases: TGTGCCAGCAACCGAGGGGGCATCTCCCCCAATGAGCAGTTCTTC.